Following are 22 T cell receptor beta chains from one sample sequenced in a study of blood T cell repertoires in COVID-19. Only in-frame clones appear in the TCRdb table, and some are missing; sequencing was by immunoSEQ multiplex PCR. The sample has about 60,000 clones, about 86% seen once. The sequenced material came from peripheral blood. These receptors were collected from a man in his forties or fifties with acute or convalescent COVID-19.

V is TRBV6-6 and J is TRBJ1-1; 7 bases agree with TRBD1. The CDR3 runs 13 residues. Per germline, CDR1 MNHNY and CDR2 SVGAGI (reference sequence). After removal of 2 bases from V and 9 bases from J, the junction contained 6 bases not matched to a gene. The DNA for the CDR3 is TGTGCCAGCAGTTACCCCGACAGGGATAAAGCTTTCTTT. Translated, it gives CASSYPDRDKAFF.

A remark on this clone: One junction end disagrees with the germline gene, perhaps due to a read error. V is TRBV4-1 and J is TRBJ1-1; tentative D call: TRBD1 (6 bases). The length of the CDR3 is 14 residues. In germline, CDR1 is MGHRA, CDR2 YSYEKL. The CDR3 sequence: CASRQGTGWTEAFF. The CDR3 bases are TGCGCCAGCAGGCAAGGTACAGGGTGGACTGAAGCTTTCTTT.

This chain's CDR3 is CASTPMGTPRGYTF. In nucleotides, the CDR3 is TGTGCCAGCACCCCCATGGGGACTCCGAGGGGCTACACCTTC. The chain joins TRBV6-5 to TRBJ1-2; D may be TRBD1 (5 bases). Germline assignment: CDR1 MNHEY and CDR2 SVGAGI. V lost 7 bases and J lost 8, with 20 bases in between. The CDR3 covers 14 residues.

This chain connects TRBV28 to TRBJ1-2; 10 bases are a match to TRBD1. CDR3 length equals 15 residues. Per the germline V gene, CDR1 is MDHEN and CDR2 is SYDVKM. V was pared by 6 bases and J by 1 base, with 5 bases of the junction left unmatched. CDR3 coding DNA: TGTGCCAGCAGCCCTCGGACAGGGGGTAACTATGGCTACACCTTC. It yields the protein CASSPRTGGNYGYTF.

The chain uses TRBV11-3 and TRBJ1-4; the D gene is possibly TRBD1 (6 bases). CDR1 and CDR2 from the germline V gene are SGHNT and YENEEA. The CDR3 is made up of 15 amino acids. Trimming stripped 4 bases from V and 5 bases from J, with 14 bases between. CDR3 sequence reads: CASSSVTGPNEKLFF. CDR3 sequence (DNA): TGTGCCAGCAGCTCCGTGACAGGCCCCAATGAAAAACTGTTTTTT. Supplemented by reference TRBV11-3 and TRBJ1-4, the full variable domain reads EAGVVQSPRYKIIEKKQPVAFWCNPISGHNTLYWYLQNLGQGPELLIRYENEEAVDDSQLPKDRFSAERLKGVDSTLKIQPAELGDSAVYLCASSSVTGPNEKLFFGSGTQLSVL.

This clone was picked up one time. The gene calls are TRBV6-5 and TRBJ2-2, with 7 bases that match TRBD1. V gave up 4 bases and J gave up 6 bases; unmatched junction bases: 5. Looked up from germline, CDR1 is MNHEY and CDR2 is SVGAGI. The CDR3 sequence is 14 residues long. DNA for the CDR3: TGTGCCAGCAGTTCCCGACAGGGCGCCGGGGAGCTGTTTTTT. Translating gives CASSSRQGAGELFF.

This rearrangement joins TRBV11-3 to TRBJ1-2; perhaps TRBD1 as D (5 bases). The ends were cut back, 5 bases at V and 6 bases at J, with 22 bases in the middle. Germline CDR1 and CDR2: SGHNT and YENEEA. There are 16 residues in the CDR3. This chain's CDR3 is CASSRDSREGLDGYTF. CDR3 DNA: TGTGCCAGCAGCCGCGACTCCAGGGAAGGTTTAGATGGCTACACCTTC.

The V and J genes are TRBV7-8 and TRBJ1-5; D not resolved. Germline V gene lookup returns CDR1 SGHVS and CDR2 FQNEAQ. Trimming shortened V by 0 bases and J by 7 bases, and 10 bases separated the two germline ends. This CDR3 region has 14 residues. Here the CDR3 DNA reads TGTGCCAGCAGCTTAGCCACAGCCAGGCAGCCCCAGCATTTT. Encoded protein: CASSLATARQPQHF.

The J gene is TRBJ1-2, the V gene TRBV6-5; 11 bases line up with TRBD1. The CDR3 loop spans 15 amino acids. V was pared by 5 bases and J by 7 bases, with 9 bases of the junction left unmatched. CDR1 and CDR2 (germline): MNHEY, SVGAGI. The CDR3 DNA sequence: TGTGCCAGCAGTAGCCCGGGACAGGGGGTTGTTGGCTACACCTTC. Its translation is CASSSPGQGVVGYTF.

This clone was observed a handful of times. The gene calls are TRBV2 and TRBJ2-7; no definite D call. With 11 bases removed from V and 7 bases from J, the gap between germline ends came to 12 bases. The CDR3 is made up of 10 amino acids. Germline V lookup: CDR1 SNHLY, CDR2 FYNNEI. CDR3 region: CARLPVEQYF. In DNA, the CDR3 is TGTGCCCGCCTCCCGGTTGAGCAGTACTTC.

V usage is TRBV3-1 (or the pseudogene TRBV3-2) and J usage is TRBJ1-6, with D uncertain. Per the germline V gene, CDR1 is LGHDT and CDR2 is YNNKEL (reference sequence). The V end was cut by 0 bases, the J end by 11 bases, with 14 bases between. This CDR3 spans 15 amino acids. The CDR3 here is CASSQEGITSAPLHF. CDR3 DNA: TGTGCCAGCAGCCAAGAAGGCATCACCAGCGCACCCCTCCACTTT.

The chain is built from TRBV12-3 or TRBV12-4 and TRBJ1-2; D is possibly TRBD1 (6 bases). CDR3 length: 13 amino acids. Deletions cut 4 bases from V and 4 bases from J, with 10 bases between. The CDR3 sequence is CASSSQGIYGYTF. The DNA of the CDR3 is TGTGCCAGCAGTTCACAGGGAATCTATGGCTACACCTTC.

The rearrangement uses TRBV6-1 and TRBJ2-3; D is undetermined. The CDR3 runs to 12 residues. CDR1 and CDR2 (germline): MNHNS, SASEGT. V lost 2 bases and J lost 11, with 11 bases in between. CDR3 in amino acids: CASSETVPRQYF. The CDR3 coding sequence is TGTGCCAGCAGTGAAACGGTCCCTCGGCAGTATTTT.

V is TRBV27 and J is TRBJ2-2; 12 nucleotides line up with TRBD2. Germline V gene data show CDR1 as MNHEY and CDR2 as SMNVEV (reference sequence). Germline trimming cut 10 bases from V and 0 bases from J; bases unmatched to any gene: 9. CDR3 length: 17 amino acids. The CDR3 spells CATRGLAGPTNTGELFF. The CDR3, as DNA: TGTGCCACCCGCGGACTAGCGGGGCCTACGAACACCGGGGAGCTGTTTTTT.

The rearrangement uses TRBV14 and TRBJ1-1; D gene unclear. This CDR3 is built from 16 residues. The germline CDR1 and CDR2 sequences are SGHDN and FVKESK. V was shortened by 0 bases and J by 4 bases, with 15 bases between the two germline ends. CDR3 in amino acids: CASSQDRSRSATEAFF. The CDR3 bases are TGTGCCAGCAGCCAAGATAGGTCCAGGTCTGCCACTGAAGCTTTCTTT.

V and J are TRBV6-5 and TRBJ2-3; possibly TRBD1 for D (5 bases). CDR3 length: 14 amino acids. Germline CDR1 MNHEY, CDR2 SVGAGI. V was shortened by 5 bases and J by 2 bases, with 11 bases between the two germline ends. The chain's CDR3 is CASSPTVSTDTQYF. The CDR3 nucleotides are TGTGCCAGCAGTCCGACAGTTTCCACAGATACGCAGTATTTT.

This clone appeared a few times. V and J are TRBV18 and TRBJ1-1; no clear D. The CDR3 runs 15 residues. V shed 5 bases and J shed 3 bases, with 16 bases lying between them. Germline CDR1 and CDR2: KGHSH and LQKENI. CDR3 bases: TGTGCCAGCTCATCCCGGACGGGGATGGACACTGAAGCTTTCTTT. Its translation: CASSSRTGMDTEAFF.

This chain joins TRBV18 and TRBJ1-1, with 7 bases aligning to TRBD1. Trimming at V came to 3 bases and at J to 1 base, leaving 8 bases not matched to a gene. CDR1 and CDR2 (germline): KGHSH, LQKENI. The CDR3 is 16 residues long. CDR3: CASSPSAGTANTEAFF. CDR3 sequence (DNA): TGTGCCAGCTCACCTTCGGCCGGGACAGCGAACACTGAAGCTTTCTTT.

The gene calls are TRBV19 and TRBJ1-2, with D hard to call. Trimming removed 1 base from V and 0 bases from J, with 9 bases in between. The CDR3 consists of 15 residues. Germline V lookup: CDR1 LNHDA, CDR2 SQIVND (reference sequence). The CDR3 sequence is CASSIAVEANYGYTF. The CDR3 coding sequence is TGTGCCAGTAGTATAGCAGTGGAGGCTAACTATGGCTACACCTTC.

This clone was found once. This rearrangement joins TRBV6-5 to TRBJ2-7, with a weak D call TRBD1 (6 bases). V lost 7 bases and J lost 2, with 12 bases in between. Germline values: CDR1 MNHEY, CDR2 SVGAGI. The CDR3 is 13 amino acids. CDR3 DNA: TGTGCCAGCAATGGTGGACAGACCTACGAGCAGTACTTC. Its translation is CASNGGQTYEQYF.

The chain recombines TRBV5-8 with TRBJ2-5, with 14 bases that match TRBD2. Losses at the gene ends were 3 bases for V and 2 bases for J; bases not matched to a gene: 3. The CDR3 consists of 16 residues. The germline V gene encodes CDR1 SGHTS and CDR2 YDEGEE. Here the CDR3 reads CASSYGLAGGQETQYF. CDR3 DNA sequence: TGTGCCAGCAGCTACGGACTAGCGGGGGGTCAAGAGACCCAGTACTTC. Based on the CDR3 plus reference TRBV5-8 and TRBJ2-5, the full variable domain is EAGVTQSPTHLIKTRGQQATLRCSPISGHTSVYWYQQALGLGLQFLLWYDEGEERNRGNFPPRFSGRQFPNYSSELNVNALELEDSALYLCASSYGLAGGQETQYFGPGTRLLVL.

CDR3 nucleotide sequence: TGCGCCAGCAGCGCGGGACAGAAGTCGAATTCACCCCTCCACTTT. Protein sequence: CASSAGQKSNSPLHF. The chain couples TRBV5-1 to TRBJ1-6; TRBD1 matches at 7 bases. The CDR3 sequence is 15 residues long. V shed 4 bases, J shed 7 bases, and the junction held 8 bases outside the gene matches. Germline V gene data show CDR1 as SGHRS and CDR2 as YFSETQ.